This is a list of T cell receptor beta chains from one sample in a study of T cells in Graves' hyperthyroidism and ophthalmopathy. MiXCR, run by TCRdb on the multiplex PCR reads, gives a single entry per CDR3 protein. The sample records 530,000 or so distinct CDR3 sequences, 17% being singletons. The sequenced material came from blood. These receptors originate from a woman under 30 with Graves' ophthalmopathy. The CDR3 runs from the conserved cysteine through the conserved F or W. D genes are given only for firm matches. Clone size, where shown, is once, few, many, or a class for clones that have expanded.

J	V	D	size	CDR3	DNA
TRBJ2-1	TRBV12-3/TRBV12-4	TRBD2	many	CASTIIGGGPNEQFF	TGTGCCAGCACCATAATCGGGGGGGGCCCGAATGAGCAGTTCTTC
TRBJ1-6	TRBV3-1	.	.	CASSAGQLNNSPLHF	TGTGCCAGCAGCGCCGGACAGCTAAATAATTCACCCCTCCACTTT
TRBJ2-1	TRBV11-1	.	.	CASSLLTINEQFF	TGTGCCAGCAGCCTCCTGACGATCAATGAGCAGTTCTTC
TRBJ2-3	TRBV30	.	few	CAWSPLAGYTDTQYF	TGTGCCTGGAGTCCCCTAGCAGGGTACACAGATACGCAGTATTTT
TRBJ2-7	TRBV6-1	.	.	CASSRDSEIYEQYF	TGTGCCAGCAGCAGGGACTCCGAAATCTACGAGCAGTACTTC
TRBJ1-1	TRBV5-1	.	.	CASSSTGGVGTEAFF	TGCGCCAGCAGCTCCACCGGGGGGGTAGGGACTGAAGCTTTCTTT
TRBJ1-1	TRBV28	TRBD1	many	CASSDRDSVVIIGAFF	TGTGCCAGCAGTGACCGGGACAGCGTCGTGATCATCGGGGCTTTCTTT
TRBJ2-1	TRBV29-1	TRBD2	few	CSVEPGLAPYNEQFF	TGCAGCGTAGAGCCGGGACTAGCACCTTACAATGAGCAGTTCTTC
TRBJ2-7	TRBV12-3/TRBV12-4	.	many	CASAPGATYEQYF	TGTGCCAGCGCTCCCGGGGCGACCTACGAGCAGTACTTC
TRBJ2-1	TRBV18	TRBD2	many	CASSPRLAGDYNEQFF	TGTGCCAGCTCACCCAGACTAGCGGGAGACTACAATGAGCAGTTCTTC
TRBJ2-5	TRBV20-1	TRBD2	few	CSASSGGLQETQYF	TGCAGTGCTAGTAGCGGGGGGCTTCAAGAGACCCAGTACTTC
TRBJ1-1	TRBV20-1	.	few	CSASRPGAYTEAFF	TGCAGTGCTAGCCGGCCGGGGGCGTACACTGAAGCTTTCTTT
TRBJ1-5	TRBV6-1	.	few	CASSPRIESNQPQHF	TGTGCCAGCAGCCCCCGGATCGAAAGCAATCAGCCCCAGCATTTT
TRBJ2-7	TRBV20-1	.	few	CSARDLHTFSGAGEQYF	TGCAGTGCTAGAGATCTCCATACCTTTTCGGGAGCTGGCGAGCAGTACTTC
TRBJ2-7	TRBV6-1	TRBD2	.	CASTATLADSYEQYF	TGTGCCAGCACCGCCACGCTAGCGGATTCCTACGAGCAGTACTTC
TRBJ2-2	TRBV7-9	.	.	CASSPQMNTGELFF	TGTGCCAGCAGCCCACAGATGAACACCGGGGAGCTGTTTTTT
TRBJ2-2	TRBV10-3	.	.	CAISEARTNTGELFF	TGTGCCATCAGTGAGGCGCGCACGAACACCGGGGAGCTGTTTTTT
TRBJ1-3	TRBV12-3/TRBV12-4	TRBD1	few	CASNIQGPGNTIYF	TGTGCCAGCAATATACAGGGGCCTGGAAACACCATATATTTT